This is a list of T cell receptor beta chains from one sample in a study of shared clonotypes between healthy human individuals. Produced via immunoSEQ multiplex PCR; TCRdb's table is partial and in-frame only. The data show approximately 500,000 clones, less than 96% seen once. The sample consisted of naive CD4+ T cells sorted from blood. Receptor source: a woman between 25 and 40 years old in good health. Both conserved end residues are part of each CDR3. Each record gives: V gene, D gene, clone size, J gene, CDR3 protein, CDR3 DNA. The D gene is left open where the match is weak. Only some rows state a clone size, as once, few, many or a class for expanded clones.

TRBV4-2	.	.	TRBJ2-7	CASSPPFGAGEQYF	TGTGCCAGCAGCCCGCCTTTCGGGGCAGGGGAGCAGTACTTC
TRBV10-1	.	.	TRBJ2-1	CASSKGLYNEQFF	TGCGCCAGCAGCAAGGGCCTCTACAATGAGCAGTTCTTC
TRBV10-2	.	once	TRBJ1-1	CASSEGQKNTEAFF	TGCGCCAGCAGTGAGGGACAGAAGAACACTGAAGCTTTCTTT
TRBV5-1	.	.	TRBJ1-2	CASSLEGEGYTF	TGCGCCAGCAGCTTGGAAGGGGAGGGCTACACCTTC
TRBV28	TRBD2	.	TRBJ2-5	CASSLAGVGSETQYF	TGTGCCAGCAGTTTAGCGGGAGTCGGGAGTGAGACCCAGTACTTC
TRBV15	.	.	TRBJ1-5	CATSARRGGDQPQHF	TGTGCCACCAGCGCCCGTCGGGGGGGAGATCAGCCCCAGCATTTT
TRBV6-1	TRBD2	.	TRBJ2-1	CASSEALFGGKGYNEQFF	TGTGCCAGCAGTGAAGCGCTTTTCGGGGGGAAGGGATACAATGAGCAGTTCTTC
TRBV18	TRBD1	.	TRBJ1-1	CASSRMDRASTEAFF	TGTGCCAGCTCCCGCATGGACAGGGCAAGTACTGAAGCTTTCTTT
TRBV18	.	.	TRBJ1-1	CASSPNRLPAGNTEAFF	TGTGCCAGCTCACCGAATAGGCTGCCGGCGGGAAACACTGAAGCTTTCTTT
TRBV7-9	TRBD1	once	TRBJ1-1	CASSPGHRGLNTEAFF	TGTGCCAGCAGCCCGGGGCACAGGGGATTGAACACTGAAGCTTTCTTT
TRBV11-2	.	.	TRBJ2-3	CASSWDEENTDTQYF	TGTGCCAGCAGCTGGGATGAGGAAAACACAGATACGCAGTATTTT